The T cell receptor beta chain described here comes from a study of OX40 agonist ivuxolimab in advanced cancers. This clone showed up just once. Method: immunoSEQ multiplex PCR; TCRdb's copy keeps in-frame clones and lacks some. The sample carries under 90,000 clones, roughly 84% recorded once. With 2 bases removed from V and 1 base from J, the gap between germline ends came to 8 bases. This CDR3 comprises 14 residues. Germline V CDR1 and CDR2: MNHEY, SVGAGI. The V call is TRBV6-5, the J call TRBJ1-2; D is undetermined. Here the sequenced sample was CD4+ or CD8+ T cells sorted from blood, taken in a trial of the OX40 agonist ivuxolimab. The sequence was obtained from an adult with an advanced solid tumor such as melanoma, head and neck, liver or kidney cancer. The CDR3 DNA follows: TGTGCCAGCAGTTACCTTGTCAGTAACTATGGCTACACCTTC. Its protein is CASSYLVSNYGYTF.